These 2 T cell receptor beta chains originate from one sample sequenced in a study. A single record per CDR3 protein comes from TCRdb applying MiXCR to the RT-PCR reads. The sample has more than 600,000 distinct CDR3 sequences; 13% to 15% are singletons. Sequencing input: memory CD4+ T cells from blood. Source of these receptors: a female donor in good health, serving as a healthy control.

The chain recombines TRBV7-3 with TRBJ2-3; the D gene is possibly TRBD1 (7 bases). This CDR3 has 14 amino acids. V lost 11 bases to trimming and J lost 2 bases, with 17 bases between them. Germline CDR1 is SGHTA and CDR2 is FQGTGA. The CDR3 nucleotides are TGTGCCGCGGGGCAGGGGGTATCCACAGATACGCAGTATTTT. It specifies CAAGQGVSTDTQYF.

This clonotype was counted between two and nine times. The chain recombines TRBV15 with TRBJ1-5; D gene ambiguous. The CDR3 covers 12 residues. V lost 2 bases and J lost 7, with 6 bases in between. CDR1 is LNHNV, CDR2 YYDKDF, per germline (reference sequence). The CDR3 loop reads CATSRQVQPQHF. DNA of the CDR3: TGTGCCACCAGCAGACAAGTCCAGCCCCAGCATTTT. The full variable domain, with the rest looked up from reference TRBV15 and TRBJ1-5, is DAMVIQNPRYQVTQFGKPVTLSCSQTLNHNVMYWYQQKSSQAPKLLFHYYDKDFNNEADTPDNFQSRRPNTSFCFLDIRSPGLGDTAMYLCATSRQVQPQHFGDGTRLSIL.